The rows below give T cell receptor beta chains drawn from one sample of a study of shared clonotypes between healthy human individuals. The assay was immunoSEQ multiplex PCR, and TCRdb's table has in-frame clones only and misses some. The table has roughly 2,500,000 clones, over 85% seen once; the top ten hold about 0.38%. The specimen sequenced was naive CD4+ T cells from PBMCs. These receptors all stem from a man younger than 35 in good health. Some clones in this sample may be carry-over from other donors' samples. The CDR3 runs from the conserved cysteine through the conserved F or W. The D gene is left open where the match is weak. Clone size is shown for a subset of rows, as once, few, many or a class of expanded clone.

d_call,v_call,clone_size,j_call,cdr3_nt,cdr3_aa
-,TRBV5-4,-,TRBJ2-1,TGTGCCAGCAGCTTGGCACTTGCCTCTTCCTACAATGAGCAGTTCTTC,CASSLALASSYNEQFF
TRBD2,TRBV11-2,-,TRBJ2-1,TGTGCCAGCAGCTCCCGCGTGATGGGTAGCGGGATCTACAATGAGCAGTTCTTC,CASSSRVMGSGIYNEQFF
-,TRBV28,once,TRBJ2-7,TGTGCCAGCAGTTTATTCGGACGACCCAGCTCCTACGAGCAGTACTTC,CASSLFGRPSSYEQYF
-,TRBV11-2,-,TRBJ2-2,TGTGCCACAGAGGCCATTGGCCGGGACACCGGGGAGCTGTTTTTT,CATEAIGRDTGELFF
-,TRBV19,-,TRBJ1-2,TGTGCCAGTAGCTCCAGGGACTATGGCTACACCTTC,CASSSRDYGYTF
TRBD1,TRBV19,-,TRBJ1-5,TGTGCCAGTAGTGTCCCGGGACAGGTCGGGAGCAATCAGCCCCAGCATTTT,CASSVPGQVGSNQPQHF
TRBD1,TRBV18,-,TRBJ1-1,TGTGCCAGCTCACCACGGACAGGGGACACTGAAGCTTTCTTT,CASSPRTGDTEAFF
TRBD1,TRBV5-1,-,TRBJ2-1,TGCGCCAGCAGCTTTCAAGGGGGCTCCTCCTACAATGAGCAGTTCTTC,CASSFQGGSSYNEQFF
-,TRBV6-7,-,TRBJ2-2,TGTGCCAGCAGCACCGGACCGGGGGAGCTGTTTTTT,CASSTGPGELFF
-,TRBV27,-,TRBJ2-3,TGTGCCAGCAGACTGACACTACTAAGCACAGATACGCAGTATTTT,CASRLTLLSTDTQYF
-,TRBV5-1,-,TRBJ1-1,TGCGCCAGCAGCTTGTTCGATTCCACTGAAGCTTTCTTT,CASSLFDSTEAFF
TRBD2,TRBV4-2,-,TRBJ2-1,TGTGCCAGCAGCCAAGAAACGGGAGGGCCAAATAATGAGCAGTTCTTC,CASSQETGGPNNEQFF
-,TRBV10-3,-,TRBJ2-5,TGTGCCATCAGTGAGTCGATGGGCCAAGAGACCCAGTACTTC,CAISESMGQETQYF
-,TRBV4-3,-,TRBJ1-6,TGCGCCAGCAGCCAAGTTAGAAATTCACCCCTCCACTTT,CASSQVRNSPLHF
-,TRBV7-2,-,TRBJ2-3,TGTGCCAGTGCCTTCGGAATTAGCACAGATACGCAGTATTTT,CASAFGISTDTQYF
TRBD1,TRBV5-1,-,TRBJ1-2,TGCGCCAGCAGCCCCGGACAGGGCGGCTACACCTTC,CASSPGQGGYTF
-,TRBV28,-,TRBJ1-3,TGTGCCAGCAGTTTATCTGGAAACACCATATATTTT,CASSLSGNTIYF
-,TRBV5-1,-,TRBJ2-3,TGCGCCAGCAGAGACCTAAGCGGGCGGCGATCGGGAGATACGCAGTATTTT,CASRDLSGRRSGDTQYF
TRBD2,TRBV29-1,-,TRBJ2-5,TGCAGCGTTGCTAGCGGGAGTGGGCAAGAGACCCAGTACTTC,CSVASGSGQETQYF
-,TRBV5-1,-,TRBJ1-1,TGCGCCAGCAGCCGGGGGGGCAGAGAAGCTTTCTTT,CASSRGGREAFF
-,TRBV19,-,TRBJ2-5,TGTGCCAGTAGTAGCTGGGACCAAGAGACCCAGTACTTC,CASSSWDQETQYF
TRBD2,TRBV27,-,TRBJ2-2,TGTGCCAGCAGGAGAACTAGCGGGAGGGCGTTCGCGAACACCGGGGAGCTGTTTTTT,CASRRTSGRAFANTGELFF
TRBD1,TRBV28,-,TRBJ1-4,TGTGCCAGCAGTTTCCTACCTTGGGACAGAAGGAGGGCTAATGAAAAACTGTTTTTT,CASSFLPWDRRRANEKLFF
-,TRBV19,-,TRBJ1-1,TGTGCCAGTAGTATATTTGCTAGCACTGAAGCTTTCTTT,CASSIFASTEAFF
-,TRBV9,-,TRBJ2-1,TGTGCCAGCAGCGTAGGGGGGGCATCCTCCTACAATGAGCAGTTCTTC,CASSVGGASSYNEQFF